Sequencing of this T cell receptor (beta chain) was carried out in a study of T cells in Graves' hyperthyroidism and ophthalmopathy. Overall study results and limits: Most thyroid clonotypes with frequency above 0.001 were detected in blood.

Template material for amplifying TCR beta CDR3 regions consisted of RNA transcripts. The study used the HTBI primer set for a first-round RT-PCR of the TCR CDR3. In TCRdb, the multiplex PCR reads were re-called with MiXCR into one record per CDR3 protein. The sample lists fewer than 450,000 distinct CDR3 sequences, less than 20% seen once, with 40% in the top ten. Clinical Activity Scores of at least 3, NOSPECS grades of at least 4 and durations under 3 months characterized ophthalmopathy patients. Clinical symptoms, serum thyroxine and TRAb, thyroid ultrasound and orbital computed tomography together formed the diagnostic basis. PBMCs came from around 10 ml fresh peripheral blood. This clonotype has a count of ten or more. What it binds is not known. The CDR3 totals 13 residues. The ends were cut back, 5 bases at V and 4 bases at J, with 8 bases in the middle. Germline V gene data show CDR1 as SGHTA and CDR2 as FQGNSA.

Sequencing input: blood. This chain uses TRBV7-2 with TRBJ2-2; no reliable D call. This sequence was found in a man aged 18 to 30 with Graves' ophthalmopathy. In nucleotides, the CDR3 is TGTGCCAGCAGCCAACAGAGCACCGGGGAGCTGTTTTTT. As protein: CASSQQSTGELFF.